This entry lists 7 T cell receptor beta chains sequenced from one sample in a study of vaccination and CD4 T cells after COVID-19. The antigens of these receptors remain unknown. The treatment was: approximately nine-day PBMC culture with coronavirus spike peptide pools or control peptides (ViraFEST assay). Cultured CD4+ T cells had their DNA profiled by the Oncomine TCR Beta short-read assay. TCRdb reprocessed the PCR reads with MiXCR, giving one entry per CDR3 protein. The sample lists around 8,000 distinct CDR3 sequences; 45% to 55% were seen once. Sequencing used CD4+ T cells from blood, cultured in vitro. The receptors stem from a human donor who had recovered from COVID-19.

Here the CDR3 DNA reads TGTGCCATCCTGGGGCGAGGAAACACCATATATTTT. This translates into CAILGRGNTIYF. The J gene is TRBJ1-3, the V gene TRBV28; D might be TRBD1 (5 bases). The CDR3 contains 12 residues. Per germline, CDR1 MDHEN and CDR2 SYDVKM. V lost 10 bases, J lost 4 bases, and 11 bases lay in between. Supplemented by reference TRBV28 and TRBJ1-3, the full variable domain reads DVKVTQSSRYLVKRTGEKVFLECVQDMDHENMFWYRQDPGLGLRLIYFSYDVKMKEKGDIPEGYSVSREKKERFSLILESASTNQTSMYLCAILGRGNTIYFGEGSWLTVV.

There are a few counts of this clonotype. The chain uses TRBV28 and TRBJ2-3; D possibly corresponds to TRBD2 (5 bases). The length of the CDR3 is 16 residues. Germline V gene data show CDR1 as MDHEN and CDR2 as SYDVKM. Between the trimmed V and J ends, which lost 3 bases and 1 base, there was a span of 14 bases. The CDR3 sequence is CASSFSSREGTDTQYF. CDR3 coding DNA: TGTGCCAGCAGTTTTTCCTCGAGGGAAGGCACAGATACGCAGTATTTT. The full variable domain, in which reference TRBV28 and TRBJ2-3 provide the parts outside the CDR3, is DVKVTQSSRYLVKRTGEKVFLECVQDMDHENMFWYRQDPGLGLRLIYFSYDVKMKEKGDIPEGYSVSREKKERFSLILESASTNQTSMYLCASSFSSREGTDTQYFGPGTRLTVL.

The chain couples TRBV2 to TRBJ2-1, with D possibly being TRBD1 (5 bases). This CDR3 has 13 amino acids. V lost 1 base, J lost 10 bases, and 11 bases lay in between. Germline V gene sequence: CDR1 SNHLY, CDR2 FYNNEI. Written as DNA, the CDR3 is TGTGCCAGCAGTGAAGGGTGGGCAGGGGAGCAGTTCTTC. Amino acid sequence: CASSEGWAGEQFF.

This clonotype was counted a few times. The rearrangement joins TRBV20-1 to TRBJ1-6; weak D call: TRBD1 (6 bases). This CDR3 spans 16 amino acids. With 0 bases removed from V and 4 bases from J, the gap between germline ends came to 13 bases. Germline-derived CDR1 and CDR2 are DFQATT and SNEGSKA (reference sequence). DNA for the CDR3: TGCAGTGCTAGAGATACCAGGGGCCTATATAATTCACCCCTCCACTTT. Translated: CSARDTRGLYNSPLHF.

The rearrangement uses TRBV19 and TRBJ1-1; 8 positions agree with TRBD1. The CDR3 covers 15 residues. The junction had 10 bases not matched to a gene; V was cut back by 5 bases and J by 5 bases. Germline CDR1 LNHDA, CDR2 SQIVND (reference sequence). CDR3 region: CASSPRTGRGTEAFF. The CDR3 nucleotides read TGTGCCAGTAGTCCAAGGACAGGGCGGGGAACTGAAGCTTTCTTT.

This clonotype was seen more than once but under ten times. This sequence joins TRBV7-9 and TRBJ2-7; D perhaps matches TRBD2 (6 bases). This CDR3 contains 12 residues. Germline V CDR1 and CDR2: SEHNR, FQNEAQ (reference sequence). Trimming removed 5 bases at V and 9 bases at J, with 14 bases between. This chain's CDR3 is CASSPRLVGQYF. Written as DNA, the CDR3 is TGTGCCAGCAGCCCCCGACTAGTCGGGCAGTACTTC.

This clonotype has more than one count but fewer than ten. The chain carries TRBV7-2 and TRBJ2-7; TRBD2 agrees at 8 bases. V lost 2 bases and J lost 4; bases outside the gene matches: 10. Germline-derived CDR1 and CDR2 are SGHTA and FQGNSA. The CDR3 loop spans 16 amino acids. This CDR3 is CASSLRSGGTGYEQYF. In nucleotides, the CDR3 is TGTGCCAGCAGCTTAAGAAGCGGGGGTACCGGGTACGAGCAGTACTTC.